This T cell receptor beta chain derives from a study of blood T cells in healthy people across ages (dated by TCRdb to about 2015). About the investigation overall: In model experiments, template switching captured roughly one uniquely barcoded TCR beta cDNA molecule for every two T cells. Donors were grouped into four age groups: young (average about 15 years), middle-aged (less than 40), aged (62) and long-lived (over 80). To avoid experimental bias, donors of different ages were distributed randomly across sequencing lanes. To track age-related changes in TCR beta repertoire diversity, the study relied on deep sequencing normalized with unique cDNA molecular identifiers. The study analyzed two additional independent replicas of 1 million unique cDNA reads from the same blood draw for two donors, one aged 18 to 29 and one aged 80 or older.

Library preparation employed 5' RACE. TCRdb records Illumina HiSeq 2500 as the sequencer. The second PCR ran for about 6 to 12 cycles and used a J-beta primer mix along with a sample-barcoded 5' primer. A unique molecular identifier was introduced onto each TCR beta cDNA molecule by a template-switch 5' adaptor carrying 12 random nucleotides. At least 2.5 million CDR3-containing paired-end reads were obtained from each sample. The Mint cDNA synthesis kit, primed by a TRBC-specific oligonucleotide, was used to synthesize first-strand cDNA from all RNA. After uracil-DNA glycosylase treatment, a first 18-cycle PCR used universal primers M1SS and BC2_uni_R on all cDNA. The study's processing was this. Each sample was normalized by randomly selecting 1 million high-quality reads, each carrying a distinct molecular identifier. Instead of being binned into consensus sequences, reads with shared molecular identifiers were discarded. MiTCR, set to a Q25 quality threshold and the strictest error-elimination algorithm, was used for CDR3 identification, clonotype clustering and error correction. A nonparametric unseen species model with Euler transformation was used to estimate a lower bound on total TCR beta diversity. Using fastp at Q25 and MiXCR, TCRdb reprocessed the public reads and kept productive beta chains. All rows with the same CDR3 protein become a single entry with the most common DNA and genes. TCRdb, not the original authors, processed these V and J calls. This sample lists just under 900,000 distinct CDR3 sequences; 29% were detected once. Together, the top ten hold 17% of the sample.

Donors were roughly 40 systemically healthy Caucasian individuals from Russia aged about 6 to 100 years. Approximately 10 milliliters of peripheral blood were collected from each donor into EDTA-treated Vacutainer tubes. PBMCs were isolated by Ficoll-Paque density-gradient centrifugation, with at least 6.5 million obtained per sample. Total RNA was extracted from PBMCs with Trizol reagent, with at least 6 micrograms obtained per sample. Naive CD45RAhigh/CD27high T cell percentages were measured by flow cytometry on a PBMC aliquot from every donor. In the germline V gene (reference sequence), CDR1 corresponds to DFQATT and CDR2 to SNEGSKA. The CDR3 spans 15 residues, from the cysteine through the phenylalanine. Only the CDR3 DNA stays, 45 bases, in frame from base 1. Cut back by 2 bases and 6 bases, the V and J ends lie 14 bases apart. This clonotype turned up a few times. Its antigen target is currently unknown. Nothing much larger sits one base from this clone, and base qualities are not available.

The investigation overall reported the following: Compared with the aged group, the long-lived group had more naive CD4+ T cells, fewer expanded clones and increased TCR diversity, suggesting age selection. Estimates of total diversity from one million sequenced T cells were regarded as lower bounds and underestimates. Because profiling used bulk unsorted PBMCs, naive and antigen-experienced compartments could not be compared conclusively. Because donor CMV infection status was unknown, age-related changes in expanded clonotypes were potentially confounded. There was a strong correlation between observed TCR beta diversity and the percentage of naive T cells measured by flow cytometry. As age increased, observed TCR beta diversity per million T cells dropped in a roughly linear way, and a significant reduction was already evident by age about 40.

The V gene is TRBV20-1 and the J gene is TRBJ1-6; the D gene remains uncertain. This TCR derives from a woman aged 80 or older in good health. The sample was blood. The base sequence is TGCAGTGCTAGATCCCCGCGCCAGTTTAATTCACCCCTCCACTTT. Translated, it gives CSARSPRQFNSPLHF.